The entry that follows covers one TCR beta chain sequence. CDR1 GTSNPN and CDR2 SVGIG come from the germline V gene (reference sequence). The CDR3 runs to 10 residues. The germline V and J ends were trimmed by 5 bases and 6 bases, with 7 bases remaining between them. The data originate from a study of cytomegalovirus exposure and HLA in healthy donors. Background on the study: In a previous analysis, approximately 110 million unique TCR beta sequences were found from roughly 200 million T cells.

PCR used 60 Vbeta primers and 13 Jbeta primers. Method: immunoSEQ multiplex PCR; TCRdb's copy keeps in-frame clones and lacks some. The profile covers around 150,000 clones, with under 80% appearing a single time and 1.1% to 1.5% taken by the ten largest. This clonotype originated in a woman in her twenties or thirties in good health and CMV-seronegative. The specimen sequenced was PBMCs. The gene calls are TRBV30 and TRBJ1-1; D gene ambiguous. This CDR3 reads CAWLGPEAFF. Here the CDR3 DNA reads TGTGCCTGGCTTGGGCCTGAAGCTTTCTTT. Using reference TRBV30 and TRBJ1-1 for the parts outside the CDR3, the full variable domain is SQTIHQWPATLVQPVGSPLSLECTVEGTSNPNLYWYRQAAGRGLQLLFYSVGIGQISSEVPQNLSASRPQDRQFILSSKKLLLSDSGFYLCAWLGPEAFFGQGTRLTVV.